This T cell receptor (beta chain) is drawn from a study of control samples from healthy donors and cancer patients. The repertoire was sequenced with immunoSEQ multiplex PCR; TCRdb's copy has only in-frame clones and lacks some. The table shows approximately 37,000 clones, with roughly 90% occurring only once. This receptor was taken from a woman between 50 and 59 years old in good health. The specimen was blood.

The CDR3, as DNA: TGTGCCAGCAGTTTAAAGGGTGGCAATCAGCCCCAGCATTTT. It yields the protein CASSLKGGNQPQHF. The V call is TRBV27, the J call TRBJ1-5; no definite D call. Per germline, CDR1 MNHEY and CDR2 SMNVEV (reference sequence). This CDR3 has 14 residues. V lost 2 bases and J 2 bases, leaving 7 bases between the germline ends.